The TCR beta chain described here comes from a study of preoperative IRX-2 immunotherapy in early breast cancer. In its sample, this clone was seen once. CDR1 is SQVTM and CDR2 is ANQGSEA in the germline V gene. The CDR3 is made up of 11 amino acids. The V end was cut by 6 bases, the J end by 4 bases, with 7 bases between. Measured with immunoSEQ multiplex PCR; TCRdb has only the in-frame clones, and not every one. The data show about 24,000 clones, with approximately 90% seen just once and roughly 30% held by the top ten. The treatment: preoperative locoregional IRX-2 cytokine immunotherapy. Samples came from a phase Ib trial of preoperative locoregional IRX-2 cytokine immunotherapy.

The starting material was tumor tissue, obtained after IRX-2 immunotherapy. V gene TRBV29-1 combines with J gene TRBJ1-3; D gene unclear. The receptor's source is a human donor with breast cancer. The CDR3 coding sequence is TGCAGCGTCGAGGAAGGAAACACCATATATTTT. As protein: CSVEEGNTIYF.